This T cell receptor (beta chain) was recorded in a study of blood T cell repertoires in COVID-19. The V gene's germline CDR1 is SGHKS and CDR2 YYEKEE (reference sequence). The CDR3 spans 15 residues. J gave up 4 bases and V 0 bases, and 5 bases lay outside the gene matches. This clone has a handful of counts. Using immunoSEQ multiplex PCR, the repertoire was profiled, and TCRdb retains in-frame clones only, with some absent. The top ten hold 0.65% to 0.95% of the sample, which has about 200,000 clones, approximately 87% seen once. The chain joins TRBV5-5 to TRBJ1-2; 8 bases agree with TRBD1. The clonotype originates from a woman aged 65 to 85 with acute or convalescent COVID-19. Material: peripheral blood. The CDR3 coding sequence is TGTGCCAGCAGCTTGGTTCCAGGGGGCCTCTATGGCTACACCTTC. It is translated as CASSLVPGGLYGYTF.